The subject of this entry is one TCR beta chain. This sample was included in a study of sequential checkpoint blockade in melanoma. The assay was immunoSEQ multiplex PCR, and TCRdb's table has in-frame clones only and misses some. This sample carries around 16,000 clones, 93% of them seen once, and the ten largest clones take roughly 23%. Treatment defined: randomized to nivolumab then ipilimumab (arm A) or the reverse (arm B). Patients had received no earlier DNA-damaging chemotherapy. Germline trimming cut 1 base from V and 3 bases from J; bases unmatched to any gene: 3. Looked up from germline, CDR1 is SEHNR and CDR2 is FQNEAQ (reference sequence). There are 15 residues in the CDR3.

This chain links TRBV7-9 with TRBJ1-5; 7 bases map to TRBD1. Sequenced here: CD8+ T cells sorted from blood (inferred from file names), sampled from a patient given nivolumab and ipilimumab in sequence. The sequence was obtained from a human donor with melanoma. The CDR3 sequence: CASSLGGTVNQPQHF. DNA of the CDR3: TGTGCCAGCAGCTTAGGCGGGACAGTCAATCAGCCCCAGCATTTT.